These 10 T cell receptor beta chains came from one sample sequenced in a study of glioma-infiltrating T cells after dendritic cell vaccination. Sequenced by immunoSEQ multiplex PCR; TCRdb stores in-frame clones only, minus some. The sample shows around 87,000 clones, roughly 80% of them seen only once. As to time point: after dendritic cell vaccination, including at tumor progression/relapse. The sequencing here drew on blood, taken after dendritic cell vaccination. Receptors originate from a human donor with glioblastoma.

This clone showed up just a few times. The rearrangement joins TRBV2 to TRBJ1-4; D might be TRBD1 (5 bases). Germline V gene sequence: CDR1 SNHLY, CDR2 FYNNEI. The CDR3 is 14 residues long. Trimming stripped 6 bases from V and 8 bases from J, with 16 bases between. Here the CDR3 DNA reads TGTGCCAGCAGCGCGGGGCCTGGGCGGGAAAAACTGTTTTTT. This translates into CASSAGPGREKLFF.

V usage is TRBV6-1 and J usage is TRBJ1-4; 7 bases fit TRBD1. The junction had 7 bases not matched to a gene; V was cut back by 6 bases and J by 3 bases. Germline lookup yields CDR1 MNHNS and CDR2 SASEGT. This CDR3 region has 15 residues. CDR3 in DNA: TGTGCCAGCAGCTCGACAGGGCTTGCTAATGAAAAACTGTTTTTT. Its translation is CASSSTGLANEKLFF.

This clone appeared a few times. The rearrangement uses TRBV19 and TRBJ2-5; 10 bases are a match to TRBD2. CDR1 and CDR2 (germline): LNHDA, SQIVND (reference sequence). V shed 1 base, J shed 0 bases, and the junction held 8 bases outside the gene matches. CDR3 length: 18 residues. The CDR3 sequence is CASSIVASGGPYQETQYF. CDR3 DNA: TGTGCCAGTAGTATAGTGGCTAGCGGGGGCCCGTACCAAGAGACCCAGTACTTC.

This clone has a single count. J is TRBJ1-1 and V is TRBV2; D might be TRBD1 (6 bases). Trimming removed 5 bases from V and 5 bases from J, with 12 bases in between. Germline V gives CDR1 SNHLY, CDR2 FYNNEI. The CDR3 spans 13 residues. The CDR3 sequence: CASSSRGPTEAFF. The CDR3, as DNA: TGTGCCAGCAGTTCCAGGGGACCTACTGAAGCTTTCTTT.

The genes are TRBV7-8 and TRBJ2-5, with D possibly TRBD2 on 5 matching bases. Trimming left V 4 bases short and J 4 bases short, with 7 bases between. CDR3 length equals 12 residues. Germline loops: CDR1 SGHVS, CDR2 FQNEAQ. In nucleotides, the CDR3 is TGTGCCAGCAGCTCTGGGAGAGAGACCCAGTACTTC. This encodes CASSSGRETQYF.

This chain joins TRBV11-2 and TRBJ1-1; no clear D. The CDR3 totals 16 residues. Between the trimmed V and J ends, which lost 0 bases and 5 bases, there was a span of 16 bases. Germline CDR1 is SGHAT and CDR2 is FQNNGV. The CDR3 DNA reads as TGTGCCAGCAGCTTAGATTGGAGCGGTGGCGGAACTGAAGCTTTCTTT. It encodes CASSLDWSGGGTEAFF.

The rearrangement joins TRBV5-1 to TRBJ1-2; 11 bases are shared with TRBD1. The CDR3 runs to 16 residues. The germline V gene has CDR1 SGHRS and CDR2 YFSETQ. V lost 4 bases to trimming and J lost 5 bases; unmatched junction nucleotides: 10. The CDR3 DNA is TGCGCCAGCAGCGCGGGGACAGGGGGATCTGGGTATGGCTACACCTTC. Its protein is CASSAGTGGSGYGYTF.

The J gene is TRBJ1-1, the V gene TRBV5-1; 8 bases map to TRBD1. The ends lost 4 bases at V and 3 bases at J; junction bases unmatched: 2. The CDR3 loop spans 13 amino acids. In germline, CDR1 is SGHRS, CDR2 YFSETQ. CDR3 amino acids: CASSPQGDTEAFF. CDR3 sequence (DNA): TGCGCCAGCAGCCCACAGGGGGACACTGAAGCTTTCTTT.

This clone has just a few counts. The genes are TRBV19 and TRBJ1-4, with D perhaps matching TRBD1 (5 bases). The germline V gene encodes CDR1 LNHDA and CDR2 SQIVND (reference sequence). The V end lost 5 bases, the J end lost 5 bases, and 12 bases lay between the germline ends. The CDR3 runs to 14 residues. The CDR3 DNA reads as TGTGCCAGTAGTCAGACAGCCGTAAATGAAAAACTGTTTTTT. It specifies CASSQTAVNEKLFF.

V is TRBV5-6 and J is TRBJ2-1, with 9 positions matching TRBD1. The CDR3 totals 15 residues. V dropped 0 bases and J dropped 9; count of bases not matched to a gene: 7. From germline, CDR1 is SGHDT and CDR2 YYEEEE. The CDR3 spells CASSLVDRGYSEQFF. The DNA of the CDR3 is TGTGCCAGCAGCTTGGTTGACAGGGGGTACTCTGAGCAGTTCTTC. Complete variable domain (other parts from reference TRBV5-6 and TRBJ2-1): DAGVTQSPTHLIKTRGQQVTLRCSPKSGHDTVSWYQQALGQGPQFIFQYYEEEERQRGNFPDRFSGHQFPNYSSELNVNALLLGDSALYLCASSLVDRGYSEQFFGPGTRLTVL.